These T cell receptor beta chains were read from a single sample in a study of CD8 T cells in Susac syndrome. TCRdb re-called the immunoSEQ multiplex PCR reads with MiXCR, one entry per CDR3 protein. The sample records 200,000 to 250,000 distinct CDR3 sequences, roughly 90% being singletons. Sequencing was carried out using CD8+ T cells from PBMCs. Source of these receptors: a human donor with multiple sclerosis. The CDR3 runs from the conserved cysteine through the conserved F or W. Each record gives: V gene, D gene, CDR3 length, J gene, clone size, CDR3 DNA, CDR3 protein. D genes are given only for firm matches. Expanded clones get a size class; other rows say once, few or many, or leave the size out.

TRBV6-2/TRBV6-3,-,20,TRBJ1-1,-,TGTGCCAGCAGTTACTCGATTGGAGAACAGCTGGGCTACATGAACACTGAAGCTTTCTTT,CASSYSIGEQLGYMNTEAFF
TRBV7-8,-,17,TRBJ2-5,-,TGTGCCAGCAGCTTAGAGGGGTATTGGGGGATCCAAGAGACCCAGTACTTC,CASSLEGYWGIQETQYF
TRBV20-1,-,14,TRBJ2-1,-,TGCAGTGCTATCTTTCCTGGACAGTCCCAAGAGCAGTTCTTC,CSAIFPGQSQEQFF
TRBV12-3/TRBV12-4,-,13,TRBJ1-4,-,TGTGCCAGCAGTTTTCCGGGAGCCGAAAAACTGTTTTTT,CASSFPGAEKLFF
TRBV29-1,-,13,TRBJ1-5,-,TGCAGCGTTGGGCAGGGGAGCAATCAGCCCCAGCATTTT,CSVGQGSNQPQHF
TRBV27,TRBD1,15,TRBJ2-7,-,TGTGCCAGCAGTTTAGCGGGGACAGGCAAGTACGAGCAGTACTTC,CASSLAGTGKYEQYF
TRBV20-1,TRBD2,15,TRBJ2-7,-,TGCAGTGCTCATAAACTAGGGACTAGCGGGACCGTGCAGTACTTC,CSAHKLGTSGTVQYF
TRBV5-6,-,17,TRBJ1-1,-,TGTGCCAGCAGCTTGGGCGACAGCCTATTAGAAGGCACTGAAGCTTTCTTT,CASSLGDSLLEGTEAFF
TRBV27,-,13,TRBJ2-2,once,TGTGCCAGCAGGGAAGGGCACACCGGGGAGCTGTTTTTT,CASREGHTGELFF
TRBV12-3/TRBV12-4,TRBD1,17,TRBJ1-1,-,TGTGCCAGCAGGGGGGACAGGGGGTCGGCCATGAACACTGAAGCTTTCTTT,CASRGDRGSAMNTEAFF
TRBV19,TRBD1,14,TRBJ1-1,-,TGTGCCAGCGCCCTGCCCAGGGGGCCCACTGAAGCTTTCTTT,CASALPRGPTEAFF
TRBV3-1,-,15,TRBJ2-5,-,TGTGCCAGCAGCCAAGGATCGGAGCGGCAAGAGACCCAGTACTTC,CASSQGSERQETQYF
TRBV29-1,-,14,TRBJ2-3,-,TGCAGCGTTGAAGGTCAGGGAGGAGGAGATACGCAGTATTTT,CSVEGQGGGDTQYF
TRBV5-4,-,14,TRBJ2-5,-,TGTGCCAGCAGCTTGCCTGGGGTGCAAGAGACCCAGTACTTC,CASSLPGVQETQYF
TRBV6-6,-,16,TRBJ2-4,-,TGTGCCAGCAGCCTAAACCCTTCCCTAGCCAAAAACATTCAGTACTTC,CASSLNPSLAKNIQYF
TRBV13,-,13,TRBJ2-3,-,TGTGCCAGCAGCTGGGACCACACAGATACGCAGTATTTT,CASSWDHTDTQYF
TRBV6-1,TRBD1,16,TRBJ2-4,-,TGTGCCAGCAGTGAATTACAGGGGTGGGCCAAAAACATTCAGTACTTC,CASSELQGWAKNIQYF
TRBV2,-,16,TRBJ2-6,-,TGTGCCAGCAGAACGGACAGACTCTCTGGGGCCAACGTCCTGACTTTC,CASRTDRLSGANVLTF
TRBV12-3/TRBV12-4,-,14,TRBJ2-7,-,TGTGCCAGCAGTTCCGGGACTTCCATCTACGAGCAGTACTTC,CASSSGTSIYEQYF
TRBV29-1,-,12,TRBJ2-7,-,TGCAGCGTCAAGGGAACCTCCTACGAGCAGTACTTC,CSVKGTSYEQYF
TRBV11-2,TRBD2,15,TRBJ2-1,-,TGTGCCAGCAGCTTAGAAGCGGGAGTTGAGGATGAGCAGTTCTTC,CASSLEAGVEDEQFF
TRBV20-1,TRBD2,13,TRBJ2-5,-,TGCAGTGTCGAAGGACTAGACGAAGAGACCCAGTACTTC,CSVEGLDEETQYF
TRBV9,-,16,TRBJ2-1,-,TGTGCCAGCAGCGTTTACTGGGCGGCCTCCTACAATGAGCAGTTCTTC,CASSVYWAASYNEQFF
TRBV5-1,-,15,TRBJ1-3,-,TGCGCCAGCAGCTTGACGGGGACCTCTGGAAACACCATATATTTT,CASSLTGTSGNTIYF
TRBV5-1,TRBD2,14,TRBJ2-1,-,TGCGCCAGCAGCTTGGGCGGGAGAGGATATGAGCAGTTCTTC,CASSLGGRGYEQFF
TRBV20-1,-,11,TRBJ2-7,-,TGCAGTGCTAGGGTAGTCTACGAGCAGTACTTC,CSARVVYEQYF
TRBV9,-,15,TRBJ2-7,-,TGTGCCAGCAGCGTAAGTGCCAAGGGGAGTGGCGAGCAGTACTTC,CASSVSAKGSGEQYF
TRBV2,TRBD1,15,TRBJ2-7,-,TGTGCCAGCAGGTCCTCTGGACAGGCCTTCTACGAGCAGTACTTC,CASRSSGQAFYEQYF
TRBV15,-,13,TRBJ2-1,few,TGTGCCACCAGCAGCTCTCGCGCTAATGAGCAGTTCTTC,CATSSSRANEQFF
TRBV4-1,-,14,TRBJ1-1,-,TGCGCCAGCACGCTGGGCAGGGGAAGGACTGAAGCTTTCTTT,CASTLGRGRTEAFF
TRBV4-1,-,12,TRBJ2-1,-,TGCGCCAGCAGCCCGAAGGGGGATGAGCAGTTCTTC,CASSPKGDEQFF
TRBV7-2,-,18,TRBJ2-3,-,TGTGCCAGCAGCTTACCAAAGTACAGGGAATTTTTCACAGATACGCAGTATTTT,CASSLPKYREFFTDTQYF
TRBV19,-,14,TRBJ1-5,-,TGTGCCAGTAGTATAGACTCGGTAGGGGAGCCCCAGCATTTT,CASSIDSVGEPQHF
TRBV9,-,15,TRBJ2-2,-,TGTGCCAGCACCCCGTCCGGAGCTGGCACCGGGGAGCTGTTTTTT,CASTPSGAGTGELFF
TRBV6-2/TRBV6-3,TRBD2,13,TRBJ2-7,once,TGTGCCAGCAGACAGCGGGAGTTGGATGAGCAGTACTTC,CASRQRELDEQYF
TRBV5-6,TRBD2,15,TRBJ2-7,few,TGTGCCAGCAGCTTGGGTCTAGCGGGAGTCTACGAGCAGTACTTC,CASSLGLAGVYEQYF
TRBV30,-,14,TRBJ1-3,-,TGTGCCTGGAGACTGACAGGCGTAGGAAACACCATATATTTT,CAWRLTGVGNTIYF
TRBV5-6,TRBD2,16,TRBJ2-1,-,TGTGCCAGCAGCGAGGCCGCTAGCGGGTGGTACAATGAGCAGTTCTTC,CASSEAASGWYNEQFF
TRBV6-1,-,15,TRBJ2-7,-,TGTGCCAGCAGTGAAGAGCGGATAGATTCCTACGAGCAGTACTTC,CASSEERIDSYEQYF
TRBV19,-,15,TRBJ1-5,-,TGTGCCAGTACCTCCGACAGGATTAGCAATCAGCCCCAGCATTTT,CASTSDRISNQPQHF
TRBV12-3/TRBV12-4,-,14,TRBJ1-1,-,TGTGCCAGCAGTTCGGCGTGGGGTCACACTGAAGCTTTCTTT,CASSSAWGHTEAFF
TRBV25-1,-,20,TRBJ2-6,-,TGTGCCAGCAGTGACCGAGGTAGGGGCGCGGGTAGCTCTGGGGCCAACGTCCTGACTTTC,CASSDRGRGAGSSGANVLTF
TRBV20-1,-,13,TRBJ1-1,-,TGCAGTGCTCCAGGGTGGGGGGGCACTGAAGCTTTCTTT,CSAPGWGGTEAFF
TRBV13,-,15,TRBJ2-3,-,TGTGCCAGCAGCTCGGGGGACAGAGGCACAGATACGCAGTATTTT,CASSSGDRGTDTQYF
TRBV29-1,-,12,TRBJ1-2,-,TGCAGCGTTGACTCCGGGTTCGATGGCTACACCTTC,CSVDSGFDGYTF
TRBV12-3/TRBV12-4,TRBD2,15,TRBJ2-5,-,TGTGCCAGCAGTTTCTCGACTAGCAAGGAGCAGACCCAGTACTTC,CASSFSTSKEQTQYF